This T cell receptor beta chain was observed in a study of beta chain features in type 1 diabetes. Looking at the study overall: The study found patients and healthy donors alike in age, gender and cell yields.

This clone was observed a few times. Antigen: not known. Germline CDR1 SGHRS, CDR2 YFSETQ. Unmatched junction bases numbered 3, after V lost 0 bases and J lost 3 bases. The CDR3 sequence is 17 residues long. Isolated RNA was reverse transcribed in full, so expressed TCRB transcripts were sequenced. The method was immunoSEQ multiplex PCR; TCRdb's version includes in-frame clones alone and lacks a portion of them. The table includes under 250,000 clones, 13% to 15% detected once. General study findings and limits: The study left unresolved whether HLA type influences TCRB rearrangement.

The V and J genes are TRBV5-1 and TRBJ2-7; 16 bases map to TRBD2. Material for sequencing was naive CD4+ T cells from blood. This clonotype was sampled from a woman aged 40 to 55 in good health. CDR3 coding DNA: TGCGCCAGCAGCTTGGCAGGGACTAGCGGGGGGGGCTACGAGCAGTACTTC. Translation gives CASSLAGTSGGGYEQYF.